Sequencing of this T cell receptor (beta chain) was carried out in a study of T cell responses to AZD1222 COVID-19 vaccine. Of note for this clone: Its target is not known.

Study-wide results and limits: Among those given AZD1222, only six were seropositive at baseline.

V lost 0 bases and J lost 5; bases outside the gene matches: 2. The CDR3 has 15 amino acids. Germline V lookup: CDR1 SGHTA, CDR2 FQGNSA. Only in-frame clones appear in the TCRdb table, and some are missing; sequencing was by immunoSEQ multiplex PCR. This sample yields tens of thousands of clones, of which roughly 83% are seen a single time; approximately 9% belongs to the top ten. Source: peripheral blood, taken on day 0 of AZD1222 vaccination. The TCR sequence derives from an adult in good health. The V and J genes are TRBV7-2 and TRBJ1-5; TRBD1 aligns across 9 bases. CDR3 sequence reads: CASSLAGTGYQPQHF. CDR3 nucleotides: TGTGCCAGCAGCTTAGCCGGGACAGGGTATCAGCCCCAGCATTTT.